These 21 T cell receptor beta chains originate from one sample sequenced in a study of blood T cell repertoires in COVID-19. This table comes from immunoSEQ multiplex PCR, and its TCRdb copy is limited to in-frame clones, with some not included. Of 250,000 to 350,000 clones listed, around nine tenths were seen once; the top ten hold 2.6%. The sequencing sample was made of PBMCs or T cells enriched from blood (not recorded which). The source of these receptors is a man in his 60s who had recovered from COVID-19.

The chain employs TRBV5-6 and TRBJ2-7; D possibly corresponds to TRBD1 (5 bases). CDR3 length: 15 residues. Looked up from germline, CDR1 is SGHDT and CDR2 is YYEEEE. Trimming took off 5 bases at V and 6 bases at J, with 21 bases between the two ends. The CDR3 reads CASSPIGQRGGEQYF. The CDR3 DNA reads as TGTGCCAGCAGTCCCATCGGACAAAGGGGTGGCGAGCAGTACTTC.

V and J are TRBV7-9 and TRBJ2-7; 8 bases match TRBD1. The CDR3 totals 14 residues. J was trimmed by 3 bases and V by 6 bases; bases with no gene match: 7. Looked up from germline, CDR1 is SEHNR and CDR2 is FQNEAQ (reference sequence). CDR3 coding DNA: TGTGCCAGCAGTTCCGGGACAGGTAACTACGAGCAGTACTTC. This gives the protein CASSSGTGNYEQYF.

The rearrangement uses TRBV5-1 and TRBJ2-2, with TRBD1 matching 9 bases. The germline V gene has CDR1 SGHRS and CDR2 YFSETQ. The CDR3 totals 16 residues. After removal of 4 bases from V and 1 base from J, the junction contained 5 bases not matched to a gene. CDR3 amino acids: CASSIPGQGNTGELFF. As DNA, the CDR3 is TGCGCCAGCAGCATACCGGGACAGGGGAACACCGGGGAGCTGTTTTTT.

DNA for the CDR3: TGTGCCAGCATCCCAGCGGGAGTATACCACGAGCAGTACTTC. This encodes CASIPAGVYHEQYF. V and J are TRBV3-1 (or the pseudogene TRBV3-2) and TRBJ2-7; 8 nucleotides agree with TRBD2. CDR1 is LGHDT, CDR2 YNNKEL, per germline (reference sequence). The CDR3 runs 14 residues. V shed 7 bases, J shed 5 bases, and the junction held 10 bases outside the gene matches.

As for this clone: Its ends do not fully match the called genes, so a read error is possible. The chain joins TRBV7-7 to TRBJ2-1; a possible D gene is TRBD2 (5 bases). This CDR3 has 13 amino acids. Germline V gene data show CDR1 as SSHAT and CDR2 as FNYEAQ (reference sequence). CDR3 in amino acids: CASSLARNNEQFF. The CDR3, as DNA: TGTGCTAGCAGCTTAGCGCGGAACAATGAGCAGTTCTTC.

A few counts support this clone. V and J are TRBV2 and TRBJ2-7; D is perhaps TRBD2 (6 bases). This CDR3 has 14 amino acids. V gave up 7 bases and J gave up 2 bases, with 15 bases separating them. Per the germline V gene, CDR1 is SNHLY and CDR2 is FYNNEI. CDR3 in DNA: TGTGCCAGCACCGGAACCGGGGGTACCTACGAGCAGTACTTC. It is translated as CASTGTGGTYEQYF.

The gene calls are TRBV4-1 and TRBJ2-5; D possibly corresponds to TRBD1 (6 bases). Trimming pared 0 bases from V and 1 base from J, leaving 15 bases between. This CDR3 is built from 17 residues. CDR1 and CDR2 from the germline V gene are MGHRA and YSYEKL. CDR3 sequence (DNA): TGCGCCAGCAGCCAAGAGTGGGAGCTAGGGGGCCAAGAGACCCAGTACTTC. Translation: CASSQEWELGGQETQYF.

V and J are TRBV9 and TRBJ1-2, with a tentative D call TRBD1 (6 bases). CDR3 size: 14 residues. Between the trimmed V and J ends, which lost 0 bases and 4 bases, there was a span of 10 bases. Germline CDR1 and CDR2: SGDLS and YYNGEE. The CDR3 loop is CASSVALDSYGYTF. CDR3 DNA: TGTGCCAGCAGCGTAGCTTTGGACAGCTATGGCTACACCTTC.

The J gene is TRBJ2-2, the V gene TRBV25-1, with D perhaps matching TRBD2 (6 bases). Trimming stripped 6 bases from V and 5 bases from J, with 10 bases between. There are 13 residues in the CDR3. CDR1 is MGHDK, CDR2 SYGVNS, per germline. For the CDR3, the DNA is TGTGCCAGCAGCCTACTAGCAACCGGGGAGCTGTTTTTT. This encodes CASSLLATGELFF.

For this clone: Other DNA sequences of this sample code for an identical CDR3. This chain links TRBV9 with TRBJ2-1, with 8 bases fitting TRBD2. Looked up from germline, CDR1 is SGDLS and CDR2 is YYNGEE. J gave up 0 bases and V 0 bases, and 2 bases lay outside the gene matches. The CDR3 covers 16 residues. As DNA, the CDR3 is TGTGCCAGCAGCGTAGGCGGGAGGAGCTCCTACAATGAGCAGTTCTTC. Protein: CASSVGGRSSYNEQFF.

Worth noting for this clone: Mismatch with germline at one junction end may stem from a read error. The CDR3 DNA reads as TGTGCCAGCAGTTACGGGGGGAACGCTGAAGCTTTCTTT. Encoded protein: CASSYGGNAEAFF. The rearrangement uses TRBV6-9 and TRBJ1-1, with D possibly being TRBD1 (5 bases). In germline, CDR1 is MNHGY, CDR2 SVAAGI. This CDR3 has 13 amino acids.

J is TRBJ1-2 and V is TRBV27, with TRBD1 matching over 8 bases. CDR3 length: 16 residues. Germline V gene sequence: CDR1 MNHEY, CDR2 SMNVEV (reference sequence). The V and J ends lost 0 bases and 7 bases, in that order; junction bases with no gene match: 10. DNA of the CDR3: TGTGCCAGCAGTTTATCTCCGACAGGGGAACGGGGTGGCTACACCTTC. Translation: CASSLSPTGERGGYTF.

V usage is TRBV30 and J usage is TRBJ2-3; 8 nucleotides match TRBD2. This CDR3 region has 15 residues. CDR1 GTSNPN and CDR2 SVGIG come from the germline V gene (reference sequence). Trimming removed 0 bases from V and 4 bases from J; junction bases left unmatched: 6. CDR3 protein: CAWSVGGRPADTQYF. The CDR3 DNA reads TGTGCCTGGAGTGTCGGCGGGAGGCCTGCAGATACGCAGTATTTT.

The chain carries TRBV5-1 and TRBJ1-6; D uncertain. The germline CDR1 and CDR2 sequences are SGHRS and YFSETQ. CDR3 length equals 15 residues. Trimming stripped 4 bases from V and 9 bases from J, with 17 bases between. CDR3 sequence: CASSVRETMASPLHF. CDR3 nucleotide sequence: TGCGCCAGCAGCGTACGGGAGACGATGGCTTCACCCCTCCACTTT.

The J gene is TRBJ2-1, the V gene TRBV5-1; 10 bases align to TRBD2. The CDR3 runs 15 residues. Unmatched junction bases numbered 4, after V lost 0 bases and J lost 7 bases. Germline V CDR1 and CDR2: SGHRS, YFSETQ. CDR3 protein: CASSLALAGSNEQFF. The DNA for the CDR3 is TGCGCCAGCAGCTTGGCACTAGCGGGGAGTAATGAGCAGTTCTTC.

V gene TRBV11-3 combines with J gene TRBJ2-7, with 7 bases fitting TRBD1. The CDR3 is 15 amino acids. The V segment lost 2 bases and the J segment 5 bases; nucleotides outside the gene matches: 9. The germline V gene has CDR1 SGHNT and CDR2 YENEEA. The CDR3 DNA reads TGTGCCAGCAGCTTAATAGGACAGGTGCCGAACGAGCAGTACTTC. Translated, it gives CASSLIGQVPNEQYF.

This CDR3 is CASRRLSDQPQHF. The CDR3 DNA reads TGTGCCAGCAGGAGACTATCAGACCAGCCCCAGCATTTT. The V and J genes are TRBV2 and TRBJ1-5; no definite D call. CDR3 length: 13 residues. Deletions cut 6 bases from V and 7 bases from J, with 13 bases between. The germline V gene encodes CDR1 SNHLY and CDR2 FYNNEI. Full variable domain (remainder filled in from reference TRBV2 and TRBJ1-5): EPEVTQTPSHQVTQMGQEVILRCVPISNHLYFYWYRQILGQKVEFLVSFYNNEISEKSEIFDDQFSVERPDGSNFTLKIRSTKLEDSAMYFCASRRLSDQPQHFGDGTRLSIL.

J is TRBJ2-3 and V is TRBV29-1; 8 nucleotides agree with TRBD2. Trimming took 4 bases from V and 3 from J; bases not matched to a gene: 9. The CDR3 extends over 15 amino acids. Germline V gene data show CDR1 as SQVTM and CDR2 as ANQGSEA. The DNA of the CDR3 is TGCAGCGTTGGCCGTAACGGGAGGGGTACAGATACGCAGTATTTT. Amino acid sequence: CSVGRNGRGTDTQYF.

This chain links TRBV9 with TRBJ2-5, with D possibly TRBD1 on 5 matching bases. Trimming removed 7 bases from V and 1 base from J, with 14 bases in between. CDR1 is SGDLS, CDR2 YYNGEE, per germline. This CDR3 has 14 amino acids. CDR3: CASGAWDFQETQYF. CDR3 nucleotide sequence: TGTGCCAGCGGGGCTTGGGATTTCCAAGAGACCCAGTACTTC.

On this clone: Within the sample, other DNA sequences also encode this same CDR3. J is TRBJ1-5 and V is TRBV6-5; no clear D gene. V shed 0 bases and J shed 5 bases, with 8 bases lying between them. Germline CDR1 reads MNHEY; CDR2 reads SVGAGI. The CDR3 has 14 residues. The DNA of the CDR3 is TGTGCCAGCAGTTACTCGGGTGGAGATCAGCCCCAGCATTTT. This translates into CASSYSGGDQPQHF.

The CDR3 loop reads CASRVLDRVADTQYF. Here the CDR3 DNA reads TGCGCCAGCAGAGTTTTAGACAGGGTAGCAGATACGCAGTATTTT. This chain connects TRBV5-1 to TRBJ2-3, with 7 bases matching TRBD1. CDR3 length: 15 amino acids. J was trimmed by 4 bases and V by 5 bases; bases with no gene match: 10. Germline lookup yields CDR1 SGHRS and CDR2 YFSETQ.